This T cell receptor (beta chain) was identified in a study of CD8 T cells in Susac syndrome. The authors reverse transcribed roughly 0.5 to 1 ug RNA with random hexamers. Amplification of TCR beta CDR3 used immunoSEQ multiplex PCR across 54 Vbeta and 13 Jbeta. TCRdb called the immunoSEQ multiplex PCR reads again in MiXCR, with one record for every CDR3 protein. Here the sample spans under 90,000 distinct CDR3 sequences, just over 90% being singletons. CDR1 and CDR2 from the germline V gene are MNHEY and SMNVEV (reference sequence). Trimming took off 6 bases at V and 4 bases at J, with 13 bases between the two ends. This CDR3 has 14 amino acids.

Sequenced material: CD4+ T cells from PBMCs. The chain links TRBV27 to TRBJ1-5; D may be TRBD1 (6 bases). The sequence derives from a human donor with Susac syndrome. The CDR3 region is CASRVQGWNQPQHF. The CDR3 DNA reads TGTGCCAGCAGAGTACAGGGTTGGAATCAGCCCCAGCATTTT.